A single sample is the source of the 26 T cell receptor beta chains below, sequenced in a study of T cell responses to AZD1222 COVID-19 vaccine. Measured with immunoSEQ multiplex PCR; TCRdb has only the in-frame clones, and not every one. The sample includes 120,000 to 150,000 clones, just over 90% of them seen just once. The sample here was peripheral blood, taken on day 0 of AZD1222 vaccination. These receptors were collected from an adult in good health.

The genes are TRBV27 and TRBJ1-6; TRBD1 might be the D (6 bases). The CDR3 contains 15 residues. V was clipped by 6 bases and J by 6 bases, with 15 bases between them. From germline, CDR1 is MNHEY and CDR2 SMNVEV (reference sequence). CDR3 in amino acids: CASSLGGLGNSPLHF. CDR3 DNA: TGTGCCAGCAGCTTAGGGGGGTTGGGTAATTCACCCCTCCACTTT.

The gene calls are TRBV5-6 and TRBJ1-1, with D uncertain. Germline CDR1 reads SGHDT; CDR2 reads YYEEEE. This CDR3 is built from 13 residues. V was pared by 6 bases and J by 7 bases, with 16 bases between. This CDR3 is CASTPGSRGEAFF. Here the CDR3 DNA reads TGTGCCAGCACCCCGGGGTCCCGGGGTGAAGCTTTCTTT.

The rearrangement uses TRBV11-3 and TRBJ2-7; TRBD2 matches at 13 bases. The CDR3 spans 16 residues. Germline CDR1 is SGHNT and CDR2 is YENEEA. With V trimmed by 4 bases and J by 7 bases, 10 bases remained unmatched. The CDR3 region has the DNA TGTGCCAGCAGCTATTCCGGACTAGCGGGAGTTGGGGAGCAGTACTTC. Its translation is CASSYSGLAGVGEQYF.

V and J are TRBV7-2 and TRBJ2-1; weak D call: TRBD1 (6 bases). This CDR3 has 16 amino acids. The V gene lost 5 bases and the J gene lost 4 bases, with 18 bases spanning the gap. Germline loops: CDR1 SGHTA, CDR2 FQGNSA. The CDR3 nucleotides read TGTGCCAGCAGCACCACTGGGTTGGGGACATACAATGAGCAGTTCTTC. This gives the protein CASSTTGLGTYNEQFF.

V gene TRBV5-1 combines with J gene TRBJ2-3, with D uncertain. Germline V lookup: CDR1 SGHRS, CDR2 YFSETQ. The CDR3 totals 15 residues. V was cut by 0 bases and J by 0 bases, with 8 bases left in between. In nucleotides, the CDR3 is TGCGCCAGCAGCTTGGGGGTTCTTAGCACAGATACGCAGTATTTT. The encoded protein is CASSLGVLSTDTQYF.

The chain has TRBV5-1 and TRBJ2-7; 7 bases align to TRBD1. Trimming removed 0 bases from V and 2 bases from J; junction bases left unmatched: 11. The length of the CDR3 is 17 residues. From germline, CDR1 is SGHRS and CDR2 YFSETQ. The chain's CDR3 is CASSLGPTRGFAYEQYF. The DNA of the CDR3 is TGCGCCAGCAGCTTGGGTCCCACCAGGGGGTTTGCCTACGAGCAGTACTTC.

The rearrangement joins TRBV7-8 to TRBJ2-1; D is perhaps TRBD2 (5 bases). The CDR3 is 12 amino acids. CDR1 and CDR2 (germline): SGHVS, FQNEAQ. V lost 9 bases and J 7 bases, leaving 13 bases between the germline ends. DNA for the CDR3: TGTGCCAGTATCTCCCCGGGGAATGAGCAGTTCTTC. Its protein is CASISPGNEQFF.

The J gene is TRBJ2-1, the V gene TRBV2; D perhaps matches TRBD1 (5 bases). Germline V gene lookup returns CDR1 SNHLY and CDR2 FYNNEI. The CDR3 covers 14 residues. V lost 10 bases, J lost 0 bases, and 13 bases lay in between. CDR3 in DNA: TGTGCCATCCTGTCGGACACCTCCTACAATGAGCAGTTCTTC. This encodes CAILSDTSYNEQFF. Full variable domain (missing parts from reference TRBV2 and TRBJ2-1): EPEVTQTPSHQVTQMGQEVILRCVPISNHLYFYWYRQILGQKVEFLVSFYNNEISEKSEIFDDQFSVERPDGSNFTLKIRSTKLEDSAMYFCAILSDTSYNEQFFGPGTRLTVL.

The rearrangement uses TRBV3-1 (or the pseudogene TRBV3-2) and TRBJ2-3, with a tentative D call TRBD2 (5 bases). Germline V gene data show CDR1 as LGHDT and CDR2 as YNNKEL (reference sequence). CDR3 length equals 18 residues. The ends were cut back, 1 base at V and 2 bases at J, with 19 bases in the middle. The CDR3 spells CASSQASRAEVPTDTQYF. The CDR3 region has the DNA TGTGCCAGCAGCCAAGCAAGTCGGGCGGAGGTCCCCACAGATACGCAGTATTTT.

This rearrangement joins TRBV12-3 or TRBV12-4 to TRBJ2-7; no firm D call. The CDR3 loop spans 11 amino acids. The V gene lost 6 bases and the J gene lost 5 bases, with 8 bases spanning the gap. The CDR3 reads CASSRFDEQYF. The CDR3 region has the DNA TGTGCCAGCAGCCGTTTCGACGAGCAGTACTTC.

This chain joins TRBV5-5 and TRBJ1-2, with TRBD1 identical over 7 bases. The CDR3 is 13 residues long. Per the germline V gene, CDR1 is SGHKS and CDR2 is YYEKEE (reference sequence). V shed 4 bases and J 7 bases; nucleotides not matched to a gene: 7. In DNA, the CDR3 is TGTGCCAGCAGCCTGGGCCGGACAGGTGGCTACACCTTC. Protein: CASSLGRTGGYTF.

The gene calls are TRBV19 and TRBJ2-7, with D unresolved. Germline values: CDR1 LNHDA, CDR2 SQIVND (reference sequence). CDR3 length: 14 amino acids. V was trimmed by 3 bases and J by 0 bases, leaving 9 bases between them. CDR3 nucleotides: TGTGCCAGTAGTATTCAGGTGAGCTCCTACGAGCAGTACTTC. Its protein product is CASSIQVSSYEQYF.

The V gene is TRBV19, the J gene TRBJ2-1; 7 bases are a match to TRBD1. The V gene end was trimmed by 10 bases and the J gene end by 4 bases; junction bases not matched to a gene: 10. CDR1 and CDR2 from the germline V gene are LNHDA and SQIVND (reference sequence). The CDR3 has 14 residues. The CDR3 DNA reads as TGTGCCACTCGCCGGGACAGTATGTACAATGAGCAGTTCTTC. This gives the protein CATRRDSMYNEQFF.

The chain employs TRBV15 and TRBJ1-6, with D perhaps TRBD1 (5 bases). The CDR3 loop spans 14 amino acids. Germline V gives CDR1 LNHNV, CDR2 YYDKDF (reference sequence). The V gene lost 5 bases and the J gene lost 9 bases, with 14 bases spanning the gap. The CDR3 loop reads CATSGTGFGSPLHF. The DNA for the CDR3 is TGTGCCACCAGCGGTACAGGTTTCGGTTCACCCCTCCACTTT.

The genes are TRBV14 and TRBJ1-2, with D unresolved. The CDR3 is made up of 16 amino acids. Germline V gene data show CDR1 as SGHDN and CDR2 as FVKESK. The V end lost 1 base, the J end lost 7 bases, and 19 bases lay between the germline ends. CDR3 nucleotide sequence: TGTGCCAGCAGCCAAGGCCTGTTGGGCGTCGCGGGTGGCTACACCTTC. Translation: CASSQGLLGVAGGYTF.

CDR3 loop: CASSVGTEAYEQYF. CDR3 coding DNA: TGTGCCAGCAGCGTGGGGACGGAGGCCTACGAGCAGTACTTC. This chain joins TRBV9 and TRBJ2-7; tentatively, D is TRBD1 or TRBD2 (5 bases each). This CDR3 spans 14 amino acids. V was cut by 2 bases and J by 2 bases, with 11 bases left in between. Germline V CDR1 and CDR2: SGDLS, YYNGEE.

This clone was found a few times. The chain joins TRBV6-5 to TRBJ1-6, with TRBD1 identical over 7 bases. Losses at the gene ends were 3 bases for V and 11 bases for J; bases not matched to a gene: 4. Germline loops: CDR1 MNHEY, CDR2 SVGAGI. The CDR3 is made up of 13 amino acids. CDR3 residues: CASSYRTGAPLHF. The CDR3 region has the DNA TGTGCCAGCAGTTATCGGACAGGTGCACCCCTCCACTTT.

The chain combines TRBV7-8 with TRBJ1-2; D might be TRBD1 (6 bases). Germline-derived CDR1 and CDR2 are SGHVS and FQNEAQ. The CDR3 has 18 residues. The germline V and J ends were trimmed by 3 bases and 3 bases, with 23 bases remaining between them. This CDR3 reads CASSFFSRAGGADYGYTF. The CDR3 nucleotides read TGTGCCAGCAGCTTTTTTTCCCGGGCTGGGGGGGCGGACTATGGCTACACCTTC.

The chain is built from TRBV25-1 and TRBJ1-2; 8 nucleotides agree with TRBD1. CDR1 and CDR2 (germline): MGHDK, SYGVNS. V dropped 7 bases and J dropped 7; count of bases not matched to a gene: 8. This CDR3 spans 13 amino acids. The CDR3 nucleotides read TGTGCCAGCACGGACAGGGAATTTGGTGGCTACACCTTC. Protein product: CASTDREFGGYTF.

This sequence joins TRBV21-1 and TRBJ1-6. TRBV21-1 is listed as a pseudogene. This CDR3 comprises 15 residues. DNA of the CDR3: TGTGCCAGCAGCAAAGATGGTAAAAGAAATTCACCCCTCCACTTT. It specifies CASSKDGKRNSPLHF.

This clone was seen just once. The chain joins TRBV5-5 to TRBJ1-2; D may be TRBD1 (6 bases). In germline, CDR1 is SGHKS, CDR2 YYEKEE (reference sequence). V was clipped by 4 bases and J by 4 bases, with 17 bases between them. CDR3 length equals 15 residues. DNA of the CDR3: TGTGCCAGCAGCGGGGGCCAAAGGGACGGCTATGGCTACACCTTC. This sequence encodes CASSGGQRDGYGYTF.

The chain uses TRBV25-1 and TRBJ1-1; tentative D call: TRBD1 (6 bases). The CDR3 contains 15 residues. V shed 5 bases and J shed 0 bases, with 13 bases lying between them. Germline-derived CDR1 and CDR2 are MGHDK and SYGVNS. The CDR3: CASSPPRQVNTEAFF. Here the CDR3 DNA reads TGTGCCAGCAGTCCCCCGCGACAGGTGAACACTGAAGCTTTCTTT.

The gene calls are TRBV4-2 and TRBJ2-7, with 9 bases fitting TRBD2. CDR3 length: 14 residues. CDR1 and CDR2 (germline): LGHNA, YNFKEQ. The V gene end was trimmed by 6 bases and the J gene end by 0 bases; junction bases not matched to a gene: 3. The CDR3 coding sequence is TGTGCCAGCAGATTTAGCGGGAGCTCCTACGAGCAGTACTTC. Its translation: CASRFSGSSYEQYF.

This clone was seen a few times. The chain has TRBV2 and TRBJ2-2; D may be TRBD2 (5 bases). CDR1 SNHLY and CDR2 FYNNEI come from the germline V gene. The CDR3 sequence is 15 residues long. V dropped 4 bases and J dropped 0 bases, with 9 bases sitting between them. CDR3 sequence (DNA): TGTGCCAGCAGTGCGAAGCGGACGAACACCGGGGAGCTGTTTTTT. This codes for CASSAKRTNTGELFF.

The gene calls are TRBV11-1 and TRBJ2-7, with TRBD2 matching 7 bases. This CDR3 spans 15 amino acids. With V trimmed by 4 bases and J by 4 bases, 10 bases remained unmatched. Per the germline V gene, CDR1 is SGHAT and CDR2 is FQDESV (reference sequence). CDR3 in amino acids: CASSSRGGRIYEQYF. In nucleotides, the CDR3 is TGTGCCAGCAGCTCTCGCGGCGGGAGAATTTACGAGCAGTACTTC.

CDR3 residues: CASSLTGTSGGEQFF. The CDR3 DNA follows: TGTGCCAGCAGCTTAACCGGGACTAGCGGGGGGGAGCAGTTCTTC. The rearrangement joins TRBV11-3 to TRBJ2-1, with TRBD2 matching over 15 bases. Germline CDR1 reads SGHNT; CDR2 reads YENEEA. The CDR3 spans 15 residues. Trimming cost V 2 bases and J 10 bases; bases outside gene matches: 3.